One sample yielded the 27 T cell receptor beta chains listed below, sequenced in a study of human versus mouse CDR3 diversity and MHC coevolution. Assay: immunoSEQ multiplex PCR; the TCRdb copy retains only in-frame clones and omits some. The sample consists of fewer than 80,000 clones, about 90% of them appearing once. Sequencing input: naive CD4+ T cells from blood. Sample subset: CD45RO-negative CD62L-positive naive CD4 T cells. These TCRs come from a person aged 30-69 years in good health.

This rearrangement joins TRBV4-1 to TRBJ1-2; 7 bases fit TRBD1. The CDR3 is made up of 12 amino acids. CDR1 and CDR2 from the germline V gene are MGHRA and YSYEKL. V gave up 3 bases and J gave up 14 bases; unmatched junction bases: 9. CDR3 sequence reads: CASSQAGTVSTF. The DNA for the CDR3 is TGCGCCAGCAGCCAGGCCGGGACAGTATCTACCTTC.

This clone has more than one count but fewer than ten. V and J are TRBV10-3 and TRBJ1-5; perhaps TRBD1 as D (5 bases). This CDR3 contains 15 residues. Germline V lookup: CDR1 ENHRY, CDR2 SYGVKD. V was cut by 0 bases and J by 7 bases, with 13 bases left in between. This chain's CDR3 is CAISESRGAGQPQHF. The CDR3 DNA reads as TGTGCCATCAGTGAGTCACGCGGGGCAGGGCAGCCCCAGCATTTT.

The V gene is TRBV2, the J gene TRBJ2-1; D is perhaps TRBD2 (6 bases). CDR3 length: 11 amino acids. Germline lookup yields CDR1 SNHLY and CDR2 FYNNEI. The germline V and J ends were trimmed by 2 bases and 12 bases, with 8 bases remaining between them. CDR3 amino acids: CASSELLAQFF. In DNA form, the CDR3 reads TGTGCCAGCAGTGAATTACTAGCGCAGTTCTTC.

The V call is TRBV7-6, the J call TRBJ1-1; maybe TRBD1 (6 bases). V lost 0 bases to trimming and J lost 6 bases, with 8 bases between them. The CDR3 covers 13 residues. Germline CDR1 and CDR2: SGHVS and FNYEAQ. In DNA form, the CDR3 reads TGTGCCAGCAGCTTAGCACAGGGTGCTGAAGCTTTCTTT. Translating gives CASSLAQGAEAFF.

The V and J genes are TRBV18 and TRBJ2-2; 7 bases agree with TRBD1. The CDR3 has 16 residues. V lost 1 base to trimming and J lost 5 bases; unmatched junction nucleotides: 7. Germline CDR1 is KGHSH and CDR2 is LQKENI. The CDR3 spells CASSPQGAGMTGELFF. In DNA form, the CDR3 reads TGTGCCAGCTCACCACAGGGGGCAGGGATGACCGGGGAGCTGTTTTTT.

J is TRBJ2-4 and V is TRBV5-1; TRBD2 matches at 7 bases. J lost 6 bases, V lost 3 bases, and 6 bases had no gene match. The CDR3 is 14 residues long. Germline V lookup: CDR1 SGHRS, CDR2 YFSETQ. The CDR3 region has the DNA TGCGCCAGCAGCTCGGACGGGGGGACAAACATTCAGTACTTC. Protein: CASSSDGGTNIQYF.

V gene TRBV2 combines with J gene TRBJ1-5; D call uncertain. Looked up from germline, CDR1 is SNHLY and CDR2 is FYNNEI. The CDR3 is made up of 15 amino acids. The V gene lost 0 bases and the J gene lost 5 bases, with 11 bases spanning the gap. CDR3 DNA: TGTGCCAGCAGTGAAGCTTTAGTCGTCGATCAGCCCCAGCATTTT. Its translation is CASSEALVVDQPQHF. The full variable domain, with the rest looked up from reference TRBV2 and TRBJ1-5, is EPEVTQTPSHQVTQMGQEVILRCVPISNHLYFYWYRQILGQKVEFLVSFYNNEISEKSEIFDDQFSVERPDGSNFTLKIRSTKLEDSAMYFCASSEALVVDQPQHFGDGTRLSIL.

The gene calls are TRBV6-5 and TRBJ2-7; D possibly corresponds to TRBD1 (6 bases). CDR3 length equals 15 residues. CDR1 is MNHEY, CDR2 SVGAGI, per germline. Trimming left V 2 bases short and J 6 bases short, with 17 bases between. DNA for the CDR3: TGTGCCAGCAGTTACCCTTCGACAGGAAAAGCCGAGCAGTACTTC. Its translation is CASSYPSTGKAEQYF.

This chain uses TRBV11-2 with TRBJ2-2; 7 nucleotides align to TRBD2. CDR3 length: 13 residues. With 6 bases clipped from V and 8 bases from J, the junction kept 6 bases outside the gene matches. Germline CDR1 is SGHAT and CDR2 is FQNNGV. CDR3 DNA: TGTGCCAGCAGGTTACTAGCGACTGGGGAGCTGTTTTTT. Its translation: CASRLLATGELFF.

This chain uses TRBV7-9 with TRBJ2-1, with TRBD2 matching 10 bases. The CDR3 has 16 amino acids. Germline-derived CDR1 and CDR2 are SEHNR and FQNEAQ (reference sequence). V dropped 3 bases and J dropped 6; count of bases not matched to a gene: 8. The CDR3 protein is CASSFPAGGLSNEQFF. The CDR3 DNA is TGTGCCAGCAGCTTCCCAGCGGGAGGGCTGTCCAATGAGCAGTTCTTC. The full variable domain, its missing parts supplied by reference TRBV7-9 and TRBJ2-1, is DTGVSQNPRHKITKRGQNVTFRCDPISEHNRLYWYRQTLGQGPEFLTYFQNEAQLEKSRLLSDRFSAERPKGSFSTLEIQRTEQGDSAMYLCASSFPAGGLSNEQFFGPGTRLTVL.

The V gene is TRBV10-3, the J gene TRBJ1-6, with TRBD1 identical over 7 bases. The CDR3 runs to 15 residues. Trimming at V came to 6 bases and at J to 4 bases, leaving 6 bases not matched to a gene. CDR1 is ENHRY, CDR2 SYGVKD, per germline. The CDR3, as DNA: TGTGCCATCAGCGACAGGGCCCCGTATAATTCACCCCTCCACTTT. As protein: CAISDRAPYNSPLHF.

The gene calls are TRBV5-1 and TRBJ2-1; the D is unclear. Germline lookup yields CDR1 SGHRS and CDR2 YFSETQ. The CDR3 runs to 13 residues. Between the trimmed V and J ends, which lost 0 bases and 9 bases, there was a span of 10 bases. The CDR3 spells CASSLDFNSEQFF. The DNA for the CDR3 is TGCGCCAGCAGCTTGGACTTTAACAGTGAGCAGTTCTTC.

V usage is TRBV27 and J usage is TRBJ2-7; D is ambiguous. V was pared by 5 bases and J by 2 bases, with 4 bases between. The CDR3 has 11 residues. The germline CDR1 and CDR2 sequences are MNHEY and SMNVEV (reference sequence). CDR3 protein: CASSGPYEQYF. The CDR3 DNA follows: TGTGCCAGCAGTGGGCCCTACGAGCAGTACTTC.

The CDR3 coding sequence is TGTGCCAGCAGCAAGACTAGCGGGACGATCTCCTACAATGAGCAGTTCTTC. Translated: CASSKTSGTISYNEQFF. V and J are TRBV7-2 and TRBJ2-1, with TRBD2 identical over 11 bases. The CDR3 sequence is 17 residues long. V dropped 5 bases and J dropped 0; count of bases not matched to a gene: 6. Germline-derived CDR1 and CDR2 are SGHTA and FQGNSA.

The V gene is TRBV7-3, the J gene TRBJ2-3, with TRBD2 matching 8 bases. Germline V CDR1 and CDR2: SGHTA, FQGTGA. The CDR3 extends over 14 amino acids. Trimming removed 5 bases from V and 3 bases from J; junction bases left unmatched: 4. The CDR3 loop is CASSGSGGTDTQYF. CDR3 sequence (DNA): TGTGCCAGCAGCGGAAGCGGGGGAACAGATACGCAGTATTTT.

The chain joins TRBV5-1 to TRBJ1-4, with 9 bases aligning to TRBD1. Per the germline V gene, CDR1 is SGHRS and CDR2 is YFSETQ. This CDR3 contains 14 residues. The J segment lost 7 bases and the V segment lost 4 bases, leaving 5 bases of the junction unmatched. CDR3 sequence: CASSPGQGFEKLFF. In DNA, the CDR3 is TGCGCCAGCAGCCCAGGACAGGGGTTTGAAAAACTGTTTTTT. The full variable domain, rest sourced from reference TRBV5-1 and TRBJ1-4, is KAGVTQTPRYLIKTRGQQVTLSCSPISGHRSVSWYQQTPGQGLQFLFEYFSETQRNKGNFPGRFSGRQFSNSRSEMNVSTLELGDSALYLCASSPGQGFEKLFFGSGTQLSVL.

Remarks on this clone: The identical CDR3 is also encoded by other nucleotide sequences in the sample. The CDR3: CASTSPTGGATEAFF. CDR3 sequence (DNA): TGTGCCAGCACGTCGCCGACAGGGGGTGCCACTGAAGCTTTCTTT. The chain has TRBV28 and TRBJ1-1, with 9 positions matching TRBD1. V shed 7 bases, J shed 4 bases, and the junction held 10 bases outside the gene matches. Germline loops: CDR1 MDHEN, CDR2 SYDVKM. The CDR3 is 15 residues long.

The chain recombines TRBV4-2 with TRBJ1-4; TRBD1 agrees at 8 bases. Germline assignment: CDR1 LGHNA and CDR2 YNFKEQ. Trimming cost V 2 bases and J 6 bases; bases outside gene matches: 5. The CDR3 extends over 15 amino acids. CDR3 protein: CASSQTPGGHEKLFF. In nucleotides, the CDR3 is TGTGCCAGCAGCCAAACTCCAGGGGGCCATGAAAAACTGTTTTTT.

This chain links TRBV5-1 with TRBJ2-4; D is undetermined. The CDR3 sequence is 15 residues long. Trimming pared 2 bases from V and 5 bases from J, leaving 14 bases between. CDR1 and CDR2 from the germline V gene are SGHRS and YFSETQ. CDR3 sequence (DNA): TGCGCCAGCAGCTTTGGGCAGGTGGGCCAAAACATTCAGTACTTC. Its protein product is CASSFGQVGQNIQYF. The full variable domain, in which reference TRBV5-1 and TRBJ2-4 provide the parts outside the CDR3, is KAGVTQTPRYLIKTRGQQVTLSCSPISGHRSVSWYQQTPGQGLQFLFEYFSETQRNKGNFPGRFSGRQFSNSRSEMNVSTLELGDSALYLCASSFGQVGQNIQYFGAGTRLSVL.

The chain uses TRBV5-6 and TRBJ2-7; tentative D call: TRBD2 (6 bases). CDR1 is SGHDT and CDR2 is YYEEEE in the germline V gene. This CDR3 spans 16 amino acids. V lost 1 base and J 0 bases, leaving 14 bases between the germline ends. The CDR3 DNA reads TGTGCCAGCAGCTTGAGGCGGGGACGGAGCTCCTACGAGCAGTACTTC. Its translation: CASSLRRGRSSYEQYF. Full variable domain (missing parts from reference TRBV5-6 and TRBJ2-7): DAGVTQSPTHLIKTRGQQVTLRCSPKSGHDTVSWYQQALGQGPQFIFQYYEEEERQRGNFPDRFSGHQFPNYSSELNVNALLLGDSALYLCASSLRRGRSSYEQYFGPGTRLTVT.

J is TRBJ1-2 and V is TRBV30, with 11 bases matching TRBD1. Germline lookup yields CDR1 GTSNPN and CDR2 SVGIG (reference sequence). The CDR3 length is 15 residues. Trimming took 2 bases from V and 4 from J; bases not matched to a gene: 6. As DNA, the CDR3 is TGTGCCTGGAGTACTGGACAGGGGGCCCTCTATGGCTACACCTTC. Protein sequence: CAWSTGQGALYGYTF.

This rearrangement joins TRBV18 to TRBJ1-6, with D possibly being TRBD1 (5 bases). Trimming took off 3 bases at V and 8 bases at J, with 14 bases between the two ends. From germline, CDR1 is KGHSH and CDR2 LQKENI. The CDR3 totals 15 residues. CDR3 protein: CASSPTGGEDSPLHF. CDR3 coding DNA: TGTGCCAGCTCACCGACGGGAGGGGAGGATTCACCCCTCCACTTT.

Only a few counts were recorded for this clone. The genes are TRBV19 and TRBJ1-4, with a possible D match to TRBD1 (6 bases). CDR1 is LNHDA, CDR2 SQIVND, per germline (reference sequence). CDR3 size: 13 residues. V gave up 6 bases and J gave up 8 bases, with 13 bases separating them. CDR3 amino acids: CASRRGTGEKLFF. The CDR3 bases are TGTGCCAGTAGGAGAGGTACAGGGGAAAAACTGTTTTTT.

V and J are TRBV11-2 and TRBJ1-2; D ambiguous. The CDR3 length is 12 residues. Trimming took 6 bases from V and 8 from J, leaving 13 bases between them. The germline V gene has CDR1 SGHAT and CDR2 FQNNGV. In DNA, the CDR3 is TGTGCCAGCAGACCTACCACGGGGGGCTACACCTTC. This translates into CASRPTTGGYTF. The full variable domain, completed using reference TRBV11-2 and TRBJ1-2, is EAGVAQSPRYKIIEKRQSVAFWCNPISGHATLYWYQQILGQGPKLLIQFQNNGVVDDSQLPKDRFSAERLKGVDSTLKIQPAKLEDSAVYLCASRPTTGGYTFGSGTRLTVV.

The chain recombines TRBV4-2 with TRBJ2-7, with 8 positions matching TRBD2. Germline V lookup: CDR1 LGHNA, CDR2 YNFKEQ. V shed 4 bases and J 2 bases; nucleotides not matched to a gene: 7. This CDR3 spans 15 amino acids. The DNA for the CDR3 is TGTGCCAGCAGCCGGGCGGGAGGAGGGACCTACGAGCAGTACTTC. Translation: CASSRAGGGTYEQYF.

The rearrangement uses TRBV6-6 and TRBJ1-1; 10 nucleotides match TRBD1. V dropped 8 bases and J dropped 2; count of bases not matched to a gene: 2. The CDR3 loop spans 13 amino acids. Germline CDR1 and CDR2: MNHNY and SVGAGI (reference sequence). This chain's CDR3 is CASRDRGNTEAFF. The CDR3 bases are TGTGCCAGCCGGGACAGGGGAAACACTGAAGCTTTCTTT.

This chain uses TRBV28 with TRBJ2-1; maybe TRBD1 (5 bases). Germline values: CDR1 MDHEN, CDR2 SYDVKM. V lost 3 bases to trimming and J lost 0 bases, with 12 bases between them. The CDR3 runs to 16 residues. The CDR3 spells CASSFFADSSYNEQFF. The CDR3 region has the DNA TGTGCCAGCAGTTTTTTTGCCGACAGCTCCTACAATGAGCAGTTCTTC.